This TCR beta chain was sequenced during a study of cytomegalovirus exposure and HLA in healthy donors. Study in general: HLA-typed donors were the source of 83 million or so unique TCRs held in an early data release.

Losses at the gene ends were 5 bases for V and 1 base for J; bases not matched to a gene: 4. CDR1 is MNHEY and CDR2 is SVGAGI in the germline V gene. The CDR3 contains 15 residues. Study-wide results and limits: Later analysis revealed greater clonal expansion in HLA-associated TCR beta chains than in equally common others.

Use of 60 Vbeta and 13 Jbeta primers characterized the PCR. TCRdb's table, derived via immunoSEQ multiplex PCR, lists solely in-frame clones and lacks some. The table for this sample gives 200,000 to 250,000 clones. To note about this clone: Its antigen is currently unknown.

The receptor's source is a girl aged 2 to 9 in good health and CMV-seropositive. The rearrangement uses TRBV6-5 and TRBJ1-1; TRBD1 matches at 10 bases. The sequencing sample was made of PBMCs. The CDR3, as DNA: TGTGCCAGCAGTGCGGGGGACAGGGGGAACACTGAAGCTTTCTTT. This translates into CASSAGDRGNTEAFF.